The 14 T cell receptor beta chains reported below all come from one sample, sequenced in a study of T-cell memory formation after mild COVID-19. Using its own MiXCR run on the 5' RACE reads, TCRdb lists one record per CDR3 protein. The repertoire holds hundreds of thousands of distinct CDR3 sequences, 20% seen once, with roughly 21% in the top ten. The sample was PBMCs or a T cell subset sorted from them (not recorded which). The receptor source for this set is a man between 18 and 29 years old who had mild COVID-19 (a few samples of this study predate the infection). Cell type and time point are not known.

The V call is TRBV20-1, the J call TRBJ2-2; no clear D. The germline gives CDR1 DFQATT, CDR2 SNEGSKA (reference sequence). The CDR3 runs 13 residues. The germline V and J ends were trimmed by 1 base and 2 bases, with 5 bases remaining between them. CDR3 DNA: TGCAGTGCTAGAGGGGTTAACACCGGGGAGCTGTTTTTT. It codes for CSARGVNTGELFF.

This clonotype was seen at least ten times. This chain links TRBV7-2 with TRBJ2-2, with unresolved D. The V and J ends lost 1 base and 0 bases respectively, with 9 bases between them. The germline V gene has CDR1 SGHTA and CDR2 FQGNSA. CDR3 length equals 16 residues. CDR3 DNA sequence: TGTGCCAGCAGCTTAGGCCGCCTCGCGAACACCGGGGAGCTGTTTTTT. It codes for CASSLGRLANTGELFF.

The genes are TRBV4-3 and TRBJ1-1; D may be TRBD1 (5 bases). V was pared by 1 base and J by 11 bases, with 8 bases between. The CDR3 sequence is 11 residues long. The germline gives CDR1 LGHNA, CDR2 YSLEER. CDR3 region: CASSQGGHAFF. The CDR3 region has the DNA TGCGCCAGCAGCCAAGGGGGCCACGCTTTCTTT.

This clonotype was detected only a few times. V gene TRBV7-2 combines with J gene TRBJ2-3; tentative D call: TRBD2 (5 bases). CDR1 and CDR2 (germline): SGHTA, FQGNSA. The V and J ends lost 5 bases and 10 bases respectively, with 16 bases between them. This CDR3 contains 13 residues. The CDR3 sequence is CASSGLVTESQYF. DNA for the CDR3: TGTGCCAGCAGCGGACTTGTCACAGAGTCGCAGTATTTT.

In this sample, this clonotype turned up a few times. V usage is TRBV9 and J usage is TRBJ2-1; 9 nucleotides agree with TRBD1. This CDR3 region has 15 residues. Germline loops: CDR1 SGDLS, CDR2 YYNGEE. After removal of 4 bases from V and 8 bases from J, the junction contained 10 bases not matched to a gene. The CDR3 DNA reads TGTGCCAGCAGCCCACGGACAGGGGATCGGGATGAGCAGTTCTTC. It encodes CASSPRTGDRDEQFF. The whole variable domain, remainder taken from reference TRBV9 and TRBJ2-1, is DSGVTQTPKHLITATGQRVTLRCSPRSGDLSVYWYQQSLDQGLQFLIQYYNGEERAKGNILERFSAQQFPDLHSELNLSSLELGDSALYFCASSPRTGDRDEQFFGPGTRLTVL.

This clonotype has just a few counts. The J gene is TRBJ2-2, the V gene TRBV21-1; TRBD1 is the table's D call, not checked against the DNA. TRBV21-1 is a pseudogene locus. The CDR3 is 16 residues long. CDR3 protein: CASSKFGTGVVGELFF. In nucleotides, the CDR3 is TGTGCCAGCAGCAAGTTCGGGACAGGGGTAGTCGGGGAGCTGTTTTTT.

The table lists this clonotype with a few counts. The chain couples TRBV7-9 to TRBJ2-1; D not certain. Germline assignment: CDR1 SEHNR and CDR2 FQNEAQ (reference sequence). CDR3 size: 14 residues. Trimming pared 5 bases from V and 6 bases from J, leaving 14 bases between. DNA for the CDR3: TGTGCCAGCAGCCTCGCCCCCATTTTCAATGAGCAGTTCTTC. This gives the protein CASSLAPIFNEQFF.

This clonotype showed up just a few times. V usage is TRBV7-9 and J usage is TRBJ1-4; weak D call: TRBD1 (5 bases). Trimming took 5 bases from V and 11 from J, leaving 12 bases between them. From germline, CDR1 is SEHNR and CDR2 FQNEAQ (reference sequence). The CDR3 sequence is 12 residues long. Here the CDR3 reads CASSTNWGKLFF. The CDR3 DNA reads as TGTGCCAGCAGCACAAACTGGGGGAAACTGTTTTTT.

V and J are TRBV9 and TRBJ2-7; 7 bases are shared with TRBD1. This CDR3 has 15 residues. The germline V gene has CDR1 SGDLS and CDR2 YYNGEE. The CDR3 protein is CASSPGQDTSHEQYV. CDR3 sequence (DNA): TGTGCCAGCAGCCCTGGACAGGACACCTCCCACGAGCAGTACGTC.

The chain carries TRBV19 and TRBJ2-1; D possibly corresponds to TRBD2 (5 bases). Germline values: CDR1 LNHDA, CDR2 SQIVND (reference sequence). The CDR3 runs to 14 residues. V was trimmed by 2 bases and J by 6 bases, leaving 11 bases between them. CDR3 in amino acids: CASSIPPRGNEQFF. CDR3 bases: TGTGCCAGTAGTATACCGCCTCGGGGCAATGAGCAGTTCTTC.

V is TRBV20-1 and J is TRBJ1-6; D call uncertain. The CDR3 contains 13 residues. Trimming stripped 1 base from V and 8 bases from J, with 9 bases between. Looked up from germline, CDR1 is DFQATT and CDR2 is SNEGSKA (reference sequence). The CDR3 loop reads CSARAGVYSPLHF. CDR3 nucleotide sequence: TGCAGTGCTAGAGCCGGGGTATATTCACCCCTCCACTTT.

This chain connects TRBV2 to TRBJ2-5; weak D call: TRBD1 (5 bases). Germline assignment: CDR1 SNHLY and CDR2 FYNNEI. The V and J ends lost 2 bases and 1 base respectively, with 8 bases between them. This CDR3 comprises 14 residues. The CDR3 DNA reads as TGTGCCAGCAGTGAAACAGGAACCCAAGAGACCCAGTACTTC. Its protein is CASSETGTQETQYF.

This sequence joins TRBV27 and TRBJ2-3; TRBD2 agrees at 11 bases. This CDR3 comprises 16 residues. CDR1 and CDR2 (germline): MNHEY, SMNVEV (reference sequence). J was trimmed by 2 bases and V by 5 bases; bases with no gene match: 6. The CDR3 nucleotides read TGTGCCAGCAGTACCTCTAGCGGGGGGTACACAGATACGCAGTATTTT. Its protein product is CASSTSSGGYTDTQYF.

This clonotype was counted a few times. The V gene is TRBV6-5, the J gene TRBJ2-5; 12 nucleotides align to TRBD2. Germline CDR1 reads MNHEY; CDR2 reads SVGAGI. The V and J ends lost 4 bases and 3 bases, in that order; junction bases with no gene match: 3. This CDR3 has 15 residues. The CDR3 loop reads CASSSGLAGKETQYF. In nucleotides, the CDR3 is TGTGCCAGCAGTTCTGGACTAGCGGGGAAAGAGACCCAGTACTTC.